This entry lists 13 T cell receptor beta chains sequenced from one sample in a study of blood T cell repertoires in COVID-19. Here immunoSEQ multiplex PCR was the method, and the copy in TCRdb shows in-frame clones only, minus some. The sample shows approximately 360,000 clones, roughly 89% of them seen only once. The material sequenced was peripheral blood. The source of these receptors is a man between 18 and 29 years old with active or convalescent COVID-19.

The chain couples TRBV5-1 to TRBJ2-7; maybe TRBD2 (5 bases). Germline V lookup: CDR1 SGHRS, CDR2 YFSETQ. V was pared by 0 bases and J by 5 bases, with 12 bases between. The CDR3 is 14 residues long. The CDR3 is CASSLERAADEQYF. Here the CDR3 DNA reads TGCGCCAGCAGCTTGGAAAGGGCAGCGGACGAGCAGTACTTC.

This chain uses TRBV9 with TRBJ1-6, with D uncertain. The germline V and J ends were trimmed by 3 bases and 7 bases, with 8 bases remaining between them. Germline V gene sequence: CDR1 SGDLS, CDR2 YYNGEE. This CDR3 is 13 amino acids long. The CDR3 loop is CASSGRENSPLHF. The CDR3 DNA sequence: TGTGCCAGCAGCGGAAGAGAGAATTCACCCCTCCACTTT. The full variable domain, rest sourced from reference TRBV9 and TRBJ1-6, is DSGVTQTPKHLITATGQRVTLRCSPRSGDLSVYWYQQSLDQGLQFLIQYYNGEERAKGNILERFSAQQFPDLHSELNLSSLELGDSALYFCASSGRENSPLHFGNGTRLTVT.

CDR3 sequence reads: CATSREARDQPQHF. The CDR3, as DNA: TGTGCCACCAGCAGAGAGGCGAGGGATCAGCCCCAGCATTTT. J is TRBJ1-5 and V is TRBV15; no firm D call. Germline loops: CDR1 LNHNV, CDR2 YYDKDF (reference sequence). The CDR3 loop spans 14 amino acids. The ends were cut back, 0 bases at V and 5 bases at J, with 8 bases in the middle.

The V call is TRBV7-9, the J call TRBJ1-6; D gene unclear. V lost 5 bases to trimming and J lost 9 bases, with 5 bases between them. Germline CDR1 is SEHNR and CDR2 is FQNEAQ (reference sequence). The CDR3 length is 11 residues. As DNA, the CDR3 is TGTGCCAGCAGCGGAGTTTCACCCCTCCACTTT. Protein sequence: CASSGVSPLHF.

The CDR3 DNA follows: TGTGCCAGCAGCTTAACTGGGGACAGGGAGTACGAGCAGTACTTC. It yields the protein CASSLTGDREYEQYF. The V call is TRBV7-3, the J call TRBJ2-7; 9 bases match TRBD1. CDR1 is SGHTA and CDR2 is FQGTGA in the germline V gene. V lost 0 bases and J lost 4; bases outside the gene matches: 4. The CDR3 sequence is 15 residues long.

V gene TRBV7-9 combines with J gene TRBJ1-3; 7 nucleotides align to TRBD1. CDR3 size: 14 residues. Germline-derived CDR1 and CDR2 are SEHNR and FQNEAQ (reference sequence). The CDR3 DNA is TGTGGGGGTGGGACAGTCCCCTCTGGAAACACCATATATTTT. It specifies CGGGTVPSGNTIYF.

The gene calls are TRBV3-1 (or the pseudogene TRBV3-2) and TRBJ1-4; D gene ambiguous. Looked up from germline, CDR1 is LGHDT and CDR2 is YNNKEL (reference sequence). Trimming left V 0 bases short and J 10 bases short, with 15 bases between. The CDR3 length is 15 residues. In DNA form, the CDR3 reads TGTGCCAGCAGCCAAGATTTTCAAGGTTGGAGAAAACTGTTTTTT. The encoded protein is CASSQDFQGWRKLFF.

The V gene is TRBV6-1, the J gene TRBJ1-5; TRBD1 might be the D (5 bases). The CDR3 runs 16 residues. CDR1 and CDR2 from the germline V gene are MNHNS and SASEGT. Trimming removed 3 bases at V and 2 bases at J, with 14 bases between. The CDR3 loop reads CASSDQNRRGNQPQHF. CDR3 in DNA: TGTGCCAGCAGTGACCAGAACAGGAGGGGCAATCAGCCCCAGCATTTT.

The chain employs TRBV5-6 and TRBJ2-1; 10 bases are shared with TRBD1. This CDR3 spans 15 amino acids. Germline V gene data show CDR1 as SGHDT and CDR2 as YYEEEE. With 2 bases clipped from V and 9 bases from J, the junction kept 8 bases outside the gene matches. CDR3 nucleotide sequence: TGTGCCAGCAGCTTCGGACAGGGGGGTTTGGGTGAGCAGTTCTTC. This encodes CASSFGQGGLGEQFF.

This chain's CDR3 is CASLAGGYGELFF. CDR3 sequence (DNA): TGTGCCAGCCTAGCGGGGGGGTACGGGGAGCTGTTTTTT. The V gene is TRBV28, the J gene TRBJ2-2; 12 nucleotides line up with TRBD2. This CDR3 has 13 residues. Unmatched junction bases numbered 2, after V lost 8 bases and J lost 7 bases. Germline assignment: CDR1 MDHEN and CDR2 SYDVKM.

The CDR3 loop is CASSGGQGKVYGYTF. The DNA of the CDR3 is TGTGCCAGCAGTGGGGGACAGGGAAAGGTCTATGGCTACACCTTC. J is TRBJ1-2 and V is TRBV2; 9 bases agree with TRBD1. J lost 4 bases, V lost 4 bases, and 7 bases had no gene match. Germline CDR1 SNHLY, CDR2 FYNNEI. The CDR3 loop spans 15 amino acids.

The chain is built from TRBV7-6 and TRBJ2-5; D is undetermined. Trimming removed 0 bases at V and 1 base at J, with 9 bases between. The CDR3 runs 15 residues. Germline V CDR1 and CDR2: SGHVS, FNYEAQ. The CDR3 sequence is CASSLALSLQETQYF. For the CDR3, the DNA is TGTGCCAGCAGCTTAGCGCTTAGCCTCCAAGAGACCCAGTACTTC.

A single count supports this clone. This chain connects TRBV7-2 to TRBJ2-7; the match to TRBD1 covers 7 bases. Germline-derived CDR1 and CDR2 are SGHTA and FQGNSA. The CDR3 contains 15 residues. Trimming took 2 bases from V and 0 from J; bases not matched to a gene: 4. CDR3 protein: CASSLTTGSSYEQYF. CDR3 DNA sequence: TGTGCCAGCAGCTTAACGACAGGGAGCTCCTACGAGCAGTACTTC.